These 27 T cell receptor beta chains originate from one sample sequenced in a study of blood T cell repertoires in COVID-19. Here immunoSEQ multiplex PCR was the method, and the copy in TCRdb shows in-frame clones only, minus some. This repertoire shows approximately 75,000 clones, 65% to 90% found once; its top ten account for about 6.5%. Sequenced sample: peripheral blood. These receptors came from a man older than 75 with COVID-19, enrolled during active disease.

The chain recombines TRBV27 with TRBJ1-6, with D perhaps TRBD1 (5 bases). In germline, CDR1 is MNHEY, CDR2 SMNVEV (reference sequence). The CDR3 has 15 amino acids. Trimming cost V 2 bases and J 2 bases, with 7 bases left between them. The DNA for the CDR3 is TGTGCCAGCAGTTTACGGGGGACCTATAATTCACCCCTCCACTTT. Translation: CASSLRGTYNSPLHF.

The rearrangement links TRBV25-1 to TRBJ1-4, with D perhaps TRBD1 (6 bases). This CDR3 is built from 16 residues. Trimming left V 1 base short and J 5 bases short, with 14 bases between. Germline V gene lookup returns CDR1 MGHDK and CDR2 SYGVNS. CDR3 loop: CASSESPQGQNEKLFF. The DNA of the CDR3 is TGTGCCAGCAGTGAATCCCCCCAGGGGCAAAATGAAAAACTGTTTTTT.

CDR3 nucleotide sequence: TGCGCCAGCAGCTTGGAATGGCAGGGGGCGAATGAGCAGTTCTTC. This translates into CASSLEWQGANEQFF. The rearrangement joins TRBV5-1 to TRBJ2-1; 8 nucleotides match TRBD1. Germline values: CDR1 SGHRS, CDR2 YFSETQ. CDR3 length: 15 residues. The V segment lost 0 bases and the J segment 7 bases; nucleotides outside the gene matches: 6. Drawing the rest from reference TRBV5-1 and TRBJ2-1, the complete variable domain is KAGVTQTPRYLIKTRGQQVTLSCSPISGHRSVSWYQQTPGQGLQFLFEYFSETQRNKGNFPGRFSGRQFSNSRSEMNVSTLELGDSALYLCASSLEWQGANEQFFGPGTRLTVL.

The J gene is TRBJ2-2, the V gene TRBV11-2; D may be TRBD1 (6 bases). Germline CDR1 and CDR2: SGHAT and FQNNGV. Trimming left V 0 bases short and J 2 bases short, with 16 bases between. This CDR3 contains 18 residues. The CDR3 protein is CASSLDTGQFSNTGELFF. Here the CDR3 DNA reads TGTGCCAGCAGCTTAGATACCGGACAGTTCTCAAACACCGGGGAGCTGTTTTTT.

The chain joins TRBV5-4 to TRBJ1-2, with D perhaps matching TRBD1 (5 bases). Trimming removed 5 bases at V and 2 bases at J, with 13 bases between. The CDR3 consists of 14 residues. Germline CDR1 and CDR2: SGHNT and YYREEE (reference sequence). The CDR3 coding sequence is TGTGCCAGCAGGTACCGGGCAGGGAACTATGGCTACACCTTC. Its protein is CASRYRAGNYGYTF.

This clone was seen more than once but under ten times. For the CDR3, the DNA is TGTGCCAGCAGTTACGCCCCTAAGAACACTGAAGCTTTCTTT. Protein sequence: CASSYAPKNTEAFF. The chain is built from TRBV6-5 and TRBJ1-1; D gene unclear. There are 14 residues in the CDR3. Per germline, CDR1 MNHEY and CDR2 SVGAGI. V dropped 2 bases and J dropped 1 base, with 8 bases sitting between them.

The chain links TRBV7-9 to TRBJ2-3; the D gene is possibly TRBD2 (6 bases). Germline V lookup: CDR1 SEHNR, CDR2 FQNEAQ (reference sequence). The CDR3 extends over 13 amino acids. V was trimmed by 8 bases and J by 1 base, leaving 10 bases between them. The DNA for the CDR3 is TGTGCCAGCGGAGGGGTGGGCACAGATACGCAGTATTTT. This sequence encodes CASGGVGTDTQYF.

This clone showed up just a few times. The V call is TRBV27, the J call TRBJ2-3; 7 nucleotides line up with TRBD1. This CDR3 has 18 residues. Trimming removed 11 bases from V and 4 bases from J; junction bases left unmatched: 24. Per germline, CDR1 MNHEY and CDR2 SMNVEV (reference sequence). CDR3 loop: CALLGAPPRQGRADTQYF. In nucleotides, the CDR3 is TGTGCCTTGTTAGGGGCCCCGCCGCGACAGGGCAGGGCAGATACGCAGTATTTT.

V is TRBV7-2 and J is TRBJ2-3; no definite D call. Trimming cost V 2 bases and J 3 bases, with 6 bases left between them. The germline gives CDR1 SGHTA, CDR2 FQGNSA. The CDR3 extends over 13 amino acids. CDR3 loop: CASSLSATDTQYF. CDR3 nucleotide sequence: TGTGCCAGCAGCTTAAGCGCGACAGATACGCAGTATTTT.

This rearrangement joins TRBV9 to TRBJ2-5, with a weak D call TRBD2 (5 bases). V was pared by 1 base and J by 5 bases, with 9 bases between. CDR3 length: 13 residues. CDR1 is SGDLS and CDR2 is YYNGEE in the germline V gene. The CDR3 reads CASSVPPGETQYF. CDR3 coding DNA: TGTGCCAGCAGCGTACCCCCGGGGGAGACCCAGTACTTC.

The rearrangement uses TRBV19 and TRBJ1-5; weak D call: TRBD1 (5 bases). The CDR3 is made up of 15 amino acids. Germline assignment: CDR1 LNHDA and CDR2 SQIVND (reference sequence). Trimming left V 7 bases short and J 6 bases short, with 19 bases between. This chain's CDR3 is CASTFRGNMGQPQHF. The CDR3 DNA is TGTGCCAGTACGTTCCGGGGGAATATGGGTCAGCCCCAGCATTTT.

The CDR3 DNA reads TGTGCCAGCAGCGTAGTATCCACAGATACGCAGTATTTT. It is translated as CASSVVSTDTQYF. The gene calls are TRBV9 and TRBJ2-3; D remains unclear. The length of the CDR3 is 13 residues. The V gene's germline CDR1 is SGDLS and CDR2 YYNGEE. V was pared by 0 bases and J by 2 bases, with 4 bases between.

The chain carries TRBV5-1 and TRBJ1-5, with a tentative D call TRBD1 (5 bases). V lost 0 bases to trimming and J lost 6 bases, with 13 bases between them. This CDR3 is built from 15 residues. Looked up from germline, CDR1 is SGHRS and CDR2 is YFSETQ. CDR3 coding DNA: TGCGCCAGCAGCTTGGCCCCGGGGGTAGGTCAGCCCCAGCATTTT. Translated, it gives CASSLAPGVGQPQHF.

The chain combines TRBV7-2 with TRBJ2-1, with D perhaps matching TRBD1 (6 bases). The germline V gene encodes CDR1 SGHTA and CDR2 FQGNSA. This CDR3 region has 14 residues. V was clipped by 4 bases and J by 12 bases, with 19 bases between them. CDR3 sequence reads: CASSSQGTGLGQFF. DNA for the CDR3: TGTGCCAGCAGCTCGCAGGGGACCGGCTTGGGGCAGTTCTTC.

The chain combines TRBV18 with TRBJ2-3; the match to TRBD2 covers 10 bases. Germline lookup yields CDR1 KGHSH and CDR2 LQKENI. J gave up 4 bases and V 1 base, and 5 bases lay outside the gene matches. The CDR3 totals 16 residues. This CDR3 is CASSPRSGGGSDTQYF. As DNA, the CDR3 is TGTGCCAGCTCACCACGGAGCGGGGGGGGCTCAGATACGCAGTATTTT.

V is TRBV12-5 and J is TRBJ2-4; 7 nucleotides match TRBD1. Germline V gene lookup returns CDR1 LGHNT and CDR2 FRNRAP. With V trimmed by 5 bases and J by 0 bases, 7 bases remained unmatched. The CDR3 spans 16 residues. Here the CDR3 DNA reads TGTGCTAGTGGTGTCTCGAGGGGGCTAGCCAAAAACATTCAGTACTTC. Encoded protein: CASGVSRGLAKNIQYF.

V is TRBV7-2 and J is TRBJ2-3; tentative D call: TRBD1 (7 bases). This CDR3 has 14 amino acids. Germline-derived CDR1 and CDR2 are SGHTA and FQGNSA. Trimming pared 5 bases from V and 2 bases from J, leaving 11 bases between. The CDR3 sequence: CASSAGQSTDTQYF. The CDR3 DNA reads as TGTGCCAGCAGCGCGGGACAGTCCACAGATACGCAGTATTTT.

The gene calls are TRBV4-2 and TRBJ1-4; tentative D call: TRBD1 (6 bases). This CDR3 has 16 amino acids. Between the trimmed V and J ends, which lost 3 bases and 7 bases, there was a span of 18 bases. CDR1 and CDR2 from the germline V gene are LGHNA and YNFKEQ. CDR3 sequence (DNA): TGTGCCAGCAGCCAGGGACGACAGGCCCTTGTTGAAAAACTGTTTTTT. It encodes CASSQGRQALVEKLFF.

The genes are TRBV19 and TRBJ1-2; D call uncertain. In germline, CDR1 is LNHDA, CDR2 SQIVND (reference sequence). V was clipped by 7 bases and J by 0 bases, with 15 bases between them. CDR3 length equals 15 residues. In nucleotides, the CDR3 is TGTGCCAGTAACCCCGCAACCGGAGCTAACTATGGCTACACCTTC. Its translation is CASNPATGANYGYTF.

The CDR3 nucleotides are TGCGCCAGCAGCCAGTCAGGACAGGGAAGGGATGGCTACACCTTC. It is translated as CASSQSGQGRDGYTF. The V call is TRBV4-3, the J call TRBJ1-2, with TRBD1 identical over 8 bases. Germline trimming cut 3 bases from V and 6 bases from J; bases unmatched to any gene: 9. Germline lookup yields CDR1 LGHNA and CDR2 YSLEER. This CDR3 comprises 15 residues.

The J gene is TRBJ1-5, the V gene TRBV19; a possible D gene is TRBD1 (6 bases). Germline loops: CDR1 LNHDA, CDR2 SQIVND (reference sequence). The ends were cut back, 10 bases at V and 6 bases at J, with 13 bases in the middle. The CDR3 is 12 amino acids. CDR3 residues: CATRGPGQPQHF. CDR3 bases: TGTGCCACCAGGGGTCCGGGTCAGCCCCAGCATTTT.

This chain connects TRBV6-5 to TRBJ1-6; a possible D gene is TRBD1 (5 bases). The germline V gene encodes CDR1 MNHEY and CDR2 SVGAGI. V lost 0 bases, J lost 7 bases, and 10 bases lay in between. The CDR3 loop spans 15 amino acids. The DNA for the CDR3 is TGTGCCAGCAGTTACTCGGACGCAGGGAATTCACCCCTCCACTTT. It specifies CASSYSDAGNSPLHF.

The rearrangement uses TRBV15 and TRBJ2-1; no reliable D call. V lost 5 bases and J 0 bases, leaving 11 bases between the germline ends. Germline V CDR1 and CDR2: LNHNV, YYDKDF (reference sequence). CDR3 length: 15 residues. This CDR3 is CATSPNRYSYNEQFF. In DNA, the CDR3 is TGTGCCACCAGCCCCAACCGGTACTCCTACAATGAGCAGTTCTTC.

V gene TRBV13 combines with J gene TRBJ1-5; D might be TRBD1 (6 bases). The V and J ends lost 0 bases and 5 bases respectively, with 11 bases between them. This CDR3 has 15 amino acids. Germline CDR1 and CDR2: PRHDT and FYEKMQ (reference sequence). In DNA, the CDR3 is TGTGCCAGCAGCTTAGGCCTAGGGGGGGATCAGCCCCAGCATTTT. Amino acids: CASSLGLGGDQPQHF.

The chain is built from TRBV27 and TRBJ2-7; 8 bases map to TRBD1. The CDR3 runs to 15 residues. Per germline, CDR1 MNHEY and CDR2 SMNVEV (reference sequence). With 5 bases clipped from V and 0 bases from J, the junction kept 6 bases outside the gene matches. The DNA of the CDR3 is TGTGCCAGCAGTCACAGGACAGGGAACTCCTACGAGCAGTACTTC. Protein product: CASSHRTGNSYEQYF.

There are a few counts of this clone. This sequence joins TRBV7-9 and TRBJ2-7; 7 nucleotides line up with TRBD2. The junction had 8 bases not matched to a gene; V was cut back by 0 bases and J by 6 bases. The CDR3 totals 15 residues. The germline V gene has CDR1 SEHNR and CDR2 FQNEAQ (reference sequence). This CDR3 reads CASSLALGGSGEQYF. CDR3 bases: TGTGCCAGCAGCTTAGCGCTCGGGGGGTCGGGCGAGCAGTACTTC.

In this sample, this clone turned up a few times. The J gene is TRBJ1-2, the V gene TRBV19; tentatively, D is TRBD1 (5 bases). The V gene lost 3 bases and the J gene lost 2 bases, with 7 bases spanning the gap. From germline, CDR1 is LNHDA and CDR2 SQIVND (reference sequence). CDR3 length equals 13 residues. The CDR3 nucleotides are TGTGCCAGTAGTATGCAGGGAAACTATGGCTACACCTTC. It codes for CASSMQGNYGYTF.